These 18 T cell receptor beta chains originate from one sample sequenced in a study of beta chain features in type 1 diabetes. cDNA synthesis used the whole RNA isolate, giving expressed TCRB sequences. The repertoire was sequenced with immunoSEQ multiplex PCR; TCRdb's copy has only in-frame clones and lacks some. Of some 360,000 clones in the sample, 15% to 20% were seen once. The sample was naive CD4+ T cells from blood. The receptors were sampled from a woman aged 18-29 years in good health.

In DNA form, the CDR3 reads TGTGCCAGCAGCTTTTCGGGACTACCCAATGCGCAGTATTTT. Amino acids: CASSFSGLPNAQYF. The chain couples TRBV9 to TRBJ2-3, with 7 bases that match TRBD2. This CDR3 contains 14 residues. Germline-derived CDR1 and CDR2 are SGDLS and YYNGEE. With 4 bases clipped from V and 10 bases from J, the junction kept 12 bases outside the gene matches.

The table lists this clone with a few counts. The chain employs TRBV7-9 and TRBJ2-1, with D perhaps TRBD2 (5 bases). V was clipped by 3 bases and J by 7 bases, with 13 bases between them. The germline CDR1 and CDR2 sequences are SEHNR and FQNEAQ (reference sequence). The CDR3 is 14 residues long. The CDR3 region is CASSFSGSGNEQFF. In DNA form, the CDR3 reads TGTGCCAGCAGCTTCTCGGGATCGGGAAATGAGCAGTTCTTC.

The rearrangement joins TRBV28 to TRBJ1-2; no definite D call. With 3 bases removed from V and 8 bases from J, the gap between germline ends came to 10 bases. The germline V gene encodes CDR1 MDHEN and CDR2 SYDVKM. CDR3 length equals 12 residues. The DNA for the CDR3 is TGTGCCAGCAGTTTTCGGGAAGGCGGCTACACCTTC. Amino acid sequence: CASSFREGGYTF.

V is TRBV7-3 and J is TRBJ2-5; 10 nucleotides align to TRBD2. Unmatched junction bases numbered 6, after V lost 6 bases and J lost 2 bases. The CDR3 length is 15 residues. CDR1 and CDR2 from the germline V gene are SGHTA and FQGTGA. The CDR3 DNA sequence: TGTGCCAGCAGTCGAATTAGCGGGGGGCAAGAGACCCAGTACTTC. It encodes CASSRISGGQETQYF.

The chain uses TRBV4-1 and TRBJ2-3; 11 bases align to TRBD2. With 0 bases clipped from V and 7 bases from J, the junction kept 6 bases outside the gene matches. Germline V CDR1 and CDR2: MGHRA, YSYEKL. The CDR3 loop spans 16 amino acids. CDR3 residues: CASSQDLAGGRNTQYF. The CDR3 region has the DNA TGCGCCAGCAGCCAAGATCTAGCGGGAGGTCGAAATACGCAGTATTTT.

In its sample, this clone was seen a few times. V gene TRBV5-1 combines with J gene TRBJ2-3; TRBD2 aligns across 7 bases. The V gene end was trimmed by 0 bases and the J gene end by 4 bases; junction bases not matched to a gene: 8. The CDR3 has 16 residues. Germline lookup yields CDR1 SGHRS and CDR2 YFSETQ. The CDR3 loop reads CASSLVSGAAADTQYF. The CDR3 DNA follows: TGCGCCAGCAGCTTGGTAAGCGGGGCAGCAGCAGATACGCAGTATTTT.

This clone was seen a handful of times. V and J are TRBV5-1 and TRBJ1-1; 8 nucleotides agree with TRBD1. CDR1 and CDR2 from the germline V gene are SGHRS and YFSETQ. The length of the CDR3 is 14 residues. Trimming removed 3 bases from V and 4 bases from J; junction bases left unmatched: 5. This CDR3 reads CASSSGGAGTEAFF. The CDR3 nucleotides are TGCGCCAGCAGCTCAGGGGGCGCGGGCACTGAAGCTTTCTTT.

This clone was observed a few times. The gene calls are TRBV9 and TRBJ2-1; possibly TRBD2 for D (6 bases). The CDR3 totals 15 residues. Germline CDR1 is SGDLS and CDR2 is YYNGEE. V lost 4 bases and J lost 0, with 11 bases in between. This chain's CDR3 is CASSPISGSYNEQFF. The CDR3 DNA reads TGTGCCAGCAGCCCCATTAGCGGCTCCTACAATGAGCAGTTCTTC.

This clone was counted a few times. V is TRBV7-9 and J is TRBJ2-7, with 9 bases fitting TRBD1. V lost 0 bases, J lost 2 bases, and 5 bases stayed unmatched. The CDR3 has 16 amino acids. Germline V gives CDR1 SEHNR, CDR2 FQNEAQ (reference sequence). In nucleotides, the CDR3 is TGTGCCAGCAGCTTAGCGCGAGACAGGGGGACCTACGAGCAGTACTTC. This sequence encodes CASSLARDRGTYEQYF.

The genes are TRBV30 and TRBJ2-3; D may be TRBD2 (7 bases). Trimming left V 4 bases short and J 6 bases short, with 26 bases between. This CDR3 is 17 amino acids long. The germline gives CDR1 GTSNPN, CDR2 SVGIG (reference sequence). The CDR3 nucleotides read TGTGCCTGGAAGGGGGGGCGGCTAGCTGTCCACATGGATACGCAGTATTTT. This sequence encodes CAWKGGRLAVHMDTQYF.

This chain links TRBV5-5 with TRBJ1-1, with D possibly TRBD1 on 5 matching bases. V lost 2 bases to trimming and J lost 4 bases, with 15 bases between them. This CDR3 region has 15 residues. Germline V lookup: CDR1 SGHKS, CDR2 YYEKEE (reference sequence). CDR3 sequence (DNA): TGTGCCAGCAGCTTAAGGGGCCTTCAGGTCACTGAAGCTTTCTTT. Translation: CASSLRGLQVTEAFF.

This clone was counted a few times. This sample includes further DNA sequences coding for the same CDR3. This sequence joins TRBV30 and TRBJ2-1, with unresolved D. The CDR3 is made up of 12 amino acids. Germline CDR1 reads GTSNPN; CDR2 reads SVGIG (reference sequence). The ends were cut back, 5 bases at V and 1 base at J, with 6 bases in the middle. The CDR3 DNA reads as TGTGCCTGGTCCCCTTCCTACAATGAGCAGTTCTTC. Translated: CAWSPSYNEQFF.

This clone was seen only a few times. The chain is built from TRBV2 and TRBJ1-1; D is unresolved. This CDR3 spans 12 amino acids. V was cut by 11 bases and J by 1 base, with 11 bases left in between. The germline CDR1 and CDR2 sequences are SNHLY and FYNNEI. CDR3: CAGTVRNTEAFF. DNA for the CDR3: TGTGCCGGCACGGTGAGGAACACTGAAGCTTTCTTT.

This clone was recorded a few times. The chain joins TRBV2 to TRBJ1-5, with no clear D. Germline values: CDR1 SNHLY, CDR2 FYNNEI. There are 13 residues in the CDR3. Trimming stripped 0 bases from V and 9 bases from J, with 9 bases between. CDR3 DNA: TGTGCCAGCAGTGAAGCGGCGGGATCGCCCCAGCATTTT. Translating it yields CASSEAAGSPQHF.

This clone was detected a few times. This chain connects TRBV5-4 to TRBJ2-5; 10 nucleotides agree with TRBD2. The J segment lost 4 bases and the V segment lost 4 bases, leaving 7 bases of the junction unmatched. The CDR3 spans 15 residues. Germline lookup yields CDR1 SGHNT and CDR2 YYREEE (reference sequence). The CDR3 bases are TGTGCCAGCAGCCCCCTACCTAGCGGGGGAGAGACCCAGTACTTC. Residues: CASSPLPSGGETQYF.

This chain uses TRBV30 with TRBJ2-7, with 7 bases identical to TRBD1. This CDR3 is 12 amino acids long. With 2 bases clipped from V and 6 bases from J, the junction kept 4 bases outside the gene matches. Germline lookup yields CDR1 GTSNPN and CDR2 SVGIG (reference sequence). Written as DNA, the CDR3 is TGTGCCTGGAGTACAGGGGCTCGCGAGCAGTACTTC. It translates to CAWSTGAREQYF. The complete variable domain, with remaining parts taken from reference TRBV30 and TRBJ2-7, reads SQTIHQWPATLVQPVGSPLSLECTVEGTSNPNLYWYRQAAGRGLQLLFYSVGIGQISSEVPQNLSASRPQDRQFILSSKKLLLSDSGFYLCAWSTGAREQYFGPGTRLTVT.

This clone was recorded a few times. The chain couples TRBV29-1 to TRBJ2-7, with a possible D match to TRBD1 (6 bases). Per the germline V gene, CDR1 is SQVTM and CDR2 is ANQGSEA. The CDR3 covers 11 residues. Trimming took 7 bases from V and 7 from J, leaving 14 bases between them. CDR3 amino acids: CSAHRAEEQYF. CDR3 coding DNA: TGCAGCGCTCACAGGGCAGAAGAGCAGTACTTC.

The J gene is TRBJ1-2, the V gene TRBV11-1; 9 bases are shared with TRBD1. The CDR3 contains 15 residues. Germline V gene sequence: CDR1 SGHAT, CDR2 FQDESV (reference sequence). The J segment lost 4 bases and the V segment lost 1 base, leaving 4 bases of the junction unmatched. This CDR3 reads CASSLVPGQGYGYTF. The CDR3 DNA is TGTGCCAGCAGCTTAGTACCGGGACAGGGCTATGGCTACACCTTC.